The T cell receptor (beta chain) under discussion was sequenced for a study of T cells in Graves' hyperthyroidism and ophthalmopathy. Study-level results: Onset of ophthalmopathy came a median 6.5 months after the model predicted it. From stable hyperthyroidism, ophthalmopathy was set apart by a 13 V-J model. In blood, most of the thyroid clonotypes expanded above 0.001 were also present.

The CDR3 totals 15 residues. Trimming left V 8 bases short and J 2 bases short, with 19 bases between. The hyperthyroidism patients had all been newly diagnosed, and their disease duration was under 2 months. Their ages ranged from 18 to 65 years. As to this clonotype: Its antigen is still unknown.

Researchers amplified the TCR beta CDR3 regions from RNA transcripts. First-round RT-PCR of the TCR CDR3 relied on the HTBI primer set. A single record per CDR3 protein comes from TCRdb applying MiXCR to the multiplex PCR reads. The sample lists about 560,000 distinct CDR3 sequences, more than 45% seen once, with nearly 8.5% in the top ten. The source is a woman aged 18-35 years with Graves' hyperthyroidism. The chain joins TRBV12-3 or TRBV12-4 to TRBJ2-7; D is tentatively TRBD1 or TRBD2 (5 bases each). The specimen was peripheral blood or thyroid tissue (not recorded which). The CDR3 is CASVTLRDVTYEQYF. The DNA for the CDR3 is TGTGCCAGCGTTACCCTCCGGGACGTAACCTACGAGCAGTACTTC.